The 4 T cell receptor beta chains below were found in one sample sequenced in a study of blood T cell repertoires in COVID-19. Sequenced by immunoSEQ multiplex PCR; TCRdb stores in-frame clones only, minus some. The sample yields fewer than 250,000 clones, roughly nine tenths seen once. Sample: peripheral blood. The source is a woman in her 70s with acute or convalescent COVID-19.

V gene TRBV5-1 combines with J gene TRBJ2-5, with 7 nucleotides matching TRBD2. The CDR3 runs to 14 residues. Germline CDR1 is SGHRS and CDR2 is YFSETQ. J gave up 5 bases and V 4 bases, and 8 bases lay outside the gene matches. DNA for the CDR3: TGCGCCAGCAGCCAGGGAGGGATGAGGGAGACCCAGTACTTC. This translates into CASSQGGMRETQYF.

The genes are TRBV5-6 and TRBJ2-3; 11 nucleotides match TRBD1. This CDR3 is built from 16 residues. V lost 0 bases, J lost 6 bases, and 6 bases stayed unmatched. Germline V lookup: CDR1 SGHDT, CDR2 YYEEEE. This CDR3 is CASSLARTGGPDTQYF. CDR3 nucleotide sequence: TGTGCCAGCAGCTTGGCTCGGACAGGGGGCCCGGATACGCAGTATTTT.

The chain uses TRBV5-1 and TRBJ1-1; TRBD1 matches 7 bases. The CDR3 spans 15 residues. J was trimmed by 3 bases and V by 5 bases; bases with no gene match: 10. Germline V gene sequence: CDR1 SGHRS, CDR2 YFSETQ. CDR3 loop: CASRDQTGEDTEAFF. The CDR3 nucleotides are TGCGCCAGCAGGGATCAAACAGGGGAAGACACTGAAGCTTTCTTT.

The gene calls are TRBV2 and TRBJ2-1; 8 bases align to TRBD2. This CDR3 has 14 amino acids. Germline values: CDR1 SNHLY, CDR2 FYNNEI. The trim removed 6 bases at V and 3 bases at J, leaving 4 bases unmatched. Here the CDR3 reads CASSKSGGYNEQFF. The CDR3, as DNA: TGTGCCAGCAGCAAAAGCGGGGGCTACAATGAGCAGTTCTTC. Based on the CDR3 plus reference TRBV2 and TRBJ2-1, the full variable domain is EPEVTQTPSHQVTQMGQEVILRCVPISNHLYFYWYRQILGQKVEFLVSFYNNEISEKSEIFDDQFSVERPDGSNFTLKIRSTKLEDSAMYFCASSKSGGYNEQFFGPGTRLTVL.